This TCR beta chain is drawn from a study of shared clonotypes between healthy human individuals. Naive CD8 isolation took CD45RO-negative cells positively selected for CCR7 and excluded terminally differentiated effector memory CD45RA+ cells. The method was immunoSEQ multiplex PCR; TCRdb's version includes in-frame clones alone and lacks a portion of them. This table holds about 2.2 million clones, about 92% found once. With 3 bases clipped from V and 1 base from J, the junction kept 2 bases outside the gene matches. The CDR3 sequence is 15 residues long. CDR1 is SGDLS and CDR2 is YYNGEE in the germline V gene.

The specimen was naive CD8+ T cells from PBMCs. The sequence was obtained from a man aged 18 to 30 in good health. Some clones in this sample may be carry-over from other donors' samples. The rearrangement uses TRBV9 and TRBJ2-2, with TRBD1 matching 8 bases. CDR3 coding DNA: TGTGCCAGCAGCGGAGGGACAGGGAACACCGGGGAGCTGTTTTTT. Residues: CASSGGTGNTGELFF. Full variable domain (missing parts from reference TRBV9 and TRBJ2-2): DSGVTQTPKHLITATGQRVTLRCSPRSGDLSVYWYQQSLDQGLQFLIQYYNGEERAKGNILERFSAQQFPDLHSELNLSSLELGDSALYFCASSGGTGNTGELFFGEGSRLTVL.